This TCR beta chain was captured in a study of blood T cell repertoires in COVID-19. This clone is a singleton in its sample. CDR3 length: 14 residues. V was cut by 7 bases and J by 3 bases, with 16 bases left in between. CDR1 SNHLY and CDR2 FYNNEI come from the germline V gene. Libraries were prepared by immunoSEQ multiplex PCR; TCRdb keeps only in-frame clonotypes and omits some of them. The sample includes tens of thousands of clones, about 85% seen only once; the top ten take around a quarter. The source is a man aged 80 or over with active or convalescent COVID-19. The J gene is TRBJ2-7, the V gene TRBV2; TRBD1 is a possible D gene (6 bases). Sequenced sample: peripheral blood. The CDR3 here is CASTAERGNYEQYF. The CDR3 DNA sequence: TGTGCCAGCACGGCGGAGAGGGGGAACTACGAGCAGTACTTC.